Described below is a single T cell receptor (beta chain) sequence and its context. Its ends do not fully match the called genes, so a read error is possible. The germline gives CDR1 SGHTA, CDR2 FQGTGA. CDR3 length equals 12 residues. These data belong to a study of blood T cell repertoires in COVID-19. Across the whole study: Material from acute and convalescent COVID-19 was sourced from the United States, Italy and Spain.

Two consecutive negative NP/OP PCR tests, clearance, or resolved symptoms defined Cohort 3 recovery. Authors' processing steps: Quantification of nucleated cells was approximated via reference gene primer amplification. Measured with immunoSEQ multiplex PCR; TCRdb has only the in-frame clones, and not every one. D and trimming come from the DNA, and the V and J calls and clone size come from that table. The top ten clones hold roughly 1.1% of a sample with some 420,000 clones, 75% to 90% of them seen once. The chain uses TRBV7-3 and TRBJ2-5; D unresolved. The receptor was isolated from a man aged 25 to 40 who had recovered from COVID-19. What was sequenced was PBMCs or T cells enriched from blood (not recorded which). The chain's CDR3 is CASSYGQGTQYF. DNA for the CDR3: TGTGCCAGCAGCTATGGGCAAGGGACCCAGTACTTC.